These 22 T cell receptor beta chains share one sample of origin, sequenced in a study of shared clonotypes between healthy human individuals. CD8 cells regarded as naive lacked CD45RO, were positively chosen for CCR7, and omitted terminally differentiated effector memory CD45RA+ cells. The protocol was immunoSEQ multiplex PCR, while the TCRdb copy is restricted to in-frame clones and leaves out a portion. The sample contains 600,000 or so clones, nearly 98% of which appear only once. The sequenced sample consisted of naive CD8+ T cells sorted from blood. Receptors were obtained from a man aged 25-45 years in good health.

The chain has TRBV7-9 and TRBJ2-1; 7 bases are shared with TRBD1. The germline V gene encodes CDR1 SEHNR and CDR2 FQNEAQ (reference sequence). V lost 7 bases, J lost 6 bases, and 6 bases stayed unmatched. CDR3 length: 13 residues. CDR3 coding DNA: TGTGCCAGCACCCCATACAGGGGCAATGAGCAGTTCTTC. This translates into CASTPYRGNEQFF.

This sequence joins TRBV6-1 and TRBJ2-7, with D hard to call. Trimming left V 1 base short and J 3 bases short, with 13 bases between. The CDR3 is 15 residues long. Germline V gene sequence: CDR1 MNHNS, CDR2 SASEGT. The CDR3 sequence: CASSEEVYQSYEQYF. DNA of the CDR3: TGTGCCAGCAGTGAAGAGGTCTACCAAAGCTACGAGCAGTACTTC.

The chain employs TRBV7-8 and TRBJ2-5, with 9 bases matching TRBD1. Trimming removed 5 bases from V and 3 bases from J; junction bases left unmatched: 7. The CDR3 consists of 15 residues. Germline CDR1 and CDR2: SGHVS and FQNEAQ. The CDR3 is CASSLADRGEETQYF. The CDR3 DNA is TGTGCCAGCAGCCTCGCCGACAGGGGGGAAGAGACCCAGTACTTC. Together with reference TRBV7-8 and TRBJ2-5, the CDR3 gives the full variable domain: GAGVSQSPRYKVAKRGQDVALRCDPISGHVSLFWYQQALGQGPEFLTYFQNEAQLDKSGLPSDRFFAERPEGSVSTLKIQRTQQEDSAVYLCASSLADRGEETQYFGPGTRLLVL.

This chain uses TRBV9 with TRBJ2-7, with 7 bases fitting TRBD2. V lost 0 bases to trimming and J lost 2 bases; unmatched junction nucleotides: 5. CDR3 length: 15 residues. CDR1 is SGDLS and CDR2 is YYNGEE in the germline V gene. The CDR3 sequence: CASSVAAGPTYEQYF. The CDR3 DNA reads TGTGCCAGCAGCGTAGCAGCGGGGCCCACCTACGAGCAGTACTTC.

The chain joins TRBV4-1 to TRBJ1-1, with a possible D match to TRBD1 (5 bases). The V and J ends lost 1 base and 4 bases respectively, with 13 bases between them. In germline, CDR1 is MGHRA, CDR2 YSYEKL. This CDR3 has 15 residues. The CDR3 loop reads CASSQVSGKGTEAFF. In nucleotides, the CDR3 is TGCGCCAGCAGCCAAGTCTCAGGGAAGGGCACTGAAGCTTTCTTT.

This clone was detected once. The chain couples TRBV28 to TRBJ2-2; 11 nucleotides line up with TRBD2. The CDR3 sequence is 15 residues long. V trimming: 5 bases; J trimming: 4 bases; junction bases outside the gene matches: 3. Looked up from germline, CDR1 is MDHEN and CDR2 is SYDVKM. The CDR3 protein is CASSQLAGATGELFF. DNA for the CDR3: TGTGCCAGCAGTCAACTAGCGGGGGCCACCGGGGAGCTGTTTTTT.

The chain employs TRBV27 and TRBJ1-2; tentatively, D is TRBD1 (5 bases). Trimming shortened V by 6 bases and J by 4 bases, and 18 bases separated the two germline ends. The germline CDR1 and CDR2 sequences are MNHEY and SMNVEV (reference sequence). This CDR3 is 15 amino acids long. The chain's CDR3 is CASSPGSGLGYGYTF. The CDR3 DNA follows: TGTGCCAGCAGCCCAGGGTCCGGGCTAGGCTATGGCTACACCTTC.

The chain couples TRBV29-1 to TRBJ2-1; D perhaps matches TRBD2 (5 bases). Deletions cut 1 base from V and 0 bases from J, with 10 bases between. The CDR3 totals 15 residues. In germline, CDR1 is SQVTM, CDR2 ANQGSEA. The CDR3 loop reads CSVEAGGYSYNEQFF. The CDR3 coding sequence is TGCAGCGTTGAAGCGGGCGGGTACTCCTACAATGAGCAGTTCTTC.

The chain uses TRBV9 and TRBJ1-2, with 8 bases matching TRBD1. In germline, CDR1 is SGDLS, CDR2 YYNGEE. V trimming: 4 bases; J trimming: 4 bases; junction bases outside the gene matches: 9. The CDR3 is made up of 15 amino acids. CDR3 region: CASSIGQGGLYGYTF. For the CDR3, the DNA is TGTGCCAGCAGCATTGGACAGGGAGGCCTCTATGGCTACACCTTC.

The chain couples TRBV5-1 to TRBJ2-1; the match to TRBD1 covers 9 bases. CDR3 length: 16 amino acids. Germline CDR1 is SGHRS and CDR2 is YFSETQ. The V segment lost 0 bases and the J segment 6 bases; nucleotides outside the gene matches: 7. CDR3: CASSLAPTGGTNEQFF. The CDR3 DNA reads as TGCGCCAGCAGCTTGGCCCCGACAGGGGGGACCAATGAGCAGTTCTTC.

The chain links TRBV27 to TRBJ2-1; no reliable D call. Germline CDR1 is MNHEY and CDR2 is SMNVEV (reference sequence). Trimming cost V 3 bases and J 4 bases, with 10 bases left between them. The CDR3 spans 14 residues. CDR3 DNA sequence: TGTGCCAGCAGTTTGAGTGAGCTGTACAATGAGCAGTTCTTC. This codes for CASSLSELYNEQFF.

This clone was seen just once. The genes are TRBV2 and TRBJ2-7; 11 bases agree with TRBD1. The germline V gene has CDR1 SNHLY and CDR2 FYNNEI. Germline trimming cut 5 bases from V and 3 bases from J; bases unmatched to any gene: 6. The CDR3 spans 15 residues. CDR3 coding DNA: TGTGCCAGCAGTAACGGACAGGGGGCCTTCTACGAGCAGTACTTC. Protein product: CASSNGQGAFYEQYF.

The chain combines TRBV18 with TRBJ2-2; 11 nucleotides agree with TRBD2. CDR3 length equals 18 residues. Trimming took 3 bases from V and 2 from J; bases not matched to a gene: 8. Per germline, CDR1 KGHSH and CDR2 LQKENI. The CDR3 reads CASSPYLTSGRNTGELFF. CDR3 coding DNA: TGTGCCAGCTCACCCTATTTAACTAGCGGGAGAAACACCGGGGAGCTGTTTTTT.

This chain connects TRBV5-1 to TRBJ2-7, with a tentative D call TRBD1 (5 bases). This CDR3 region has 15 residues. V was pared by 5 bases and J by 2 bases, with 17 bases between. Per the germline V gene, CDR1 is SGHRS and CDR2 is YFSETQ. CDR3 nucleotides: TGCGCCAGCAGGGCCTCGCGACAGTGGGCCTACGAGCAGTACTTC. Translating gives CASRASRQWAYEQYF.

This chain joins TRBV11-2 and TRBJ2-7; 7 bases align to TRBD2. J gave up 2 bases and V 2 bases, and 3 bases lay outside the gene matches. The CDR3 sequence is 14 residues long. Per the germline V gene, CDR1 is SGHAT and CDR2 is FQNNGV. In DNA form, the CDR3 reads TGTGCCAGCAGCTTAAGTGCGGGAGCCTACGAGCAGTACTTC. Its protein is CASSLSAGAYEQYF.

CDR3 in DNA: TGTGCCAGCAGCGTAGTGGACAGCTATGGCTACACCTTC. The encoded protein is CASSVVDSYGYTF. The J gene is TRBJ1-2, the V gene TRBV9, with a tentative D call TRBD1 (6 bases). The CDR3 consists of 13 residues. CDR1 and CDR2 from the germline V gene are SGDLS and YYNGEE. V was clipped by 0 bases and J by 4 bases, with 7 bases between them.

The chain uses TRBV18 and TRBJ2-3; 9 positions agree with TRBD2. CDR3 length equals 16 residues. Germline V lookup: CDR1 KGHSH, CDR2 LQKENI. Trimming removed 4 bases from V and 2 bases from J; junction bases left unmatched: 7. DNA for the CDR3: TGTGCCAGCTCACTAGCCGGGACTAGCCTCACAGATACGCAGTATTTT. Protein product: CASSLAGTSLTDTQYF.

V gene TRBV5-5 combines with J gene TRBJ2-2; D is ambiguous. The CDR3 runs 17 residues. Trimming left V 1 base short and J 5 bases short, with 18 bases between. Germline CDR1 SGHKS, CDR2 YYEKEE (reference sequence). CDR3 amino acids: CASSLRAVKSETGELFF. Written as DNA, the CDR3 is TGTGCCAGCAGCTTGAGGGCAGTCAAGAGCGAGACCGGGGAGCTGTTTTTT.

This chain joins TRBV9 and TRBJ1-2; D gene ambiguous. V was shortened by 3 bases and J by 0 bases, with 15 bases between the two germline ends. CDR1 and CDR2 from the germline V gene are SGDLS and YYNGEE. The CDR3 loop spans 16 amino acids. The chain's CDR3 is CASSEREGTANYGYTF. CDR3 DNA sequence: TGTGCCAGCAGCGAACGGGAGGGTACGGCTAACTATGGCTACACCTTC.

The chain combines TRBV7-2 with TRBJ2-3, with 9 bases matching TRBD2. The ends lost 5 bases at V and 6 bases at J; junction bases unmatched: 12. The CDR3 covers 16 residues. CDR1 SGHTA and CDR2 FQGNSA come from the germline V gene. The chain's CDR3 is CASSRSGSMGGDTQYF. The CDR3 coding sequence is TGTGCCAGCAGCCGTAGCGGGAGCATGGGGGGTGATACGCAGTATTTT.

The chain combines TRBV14 with TRBJ2-7; TRBD2 is a possible D gene (5 bases). The length of the CDR3 is 14 residues. Germline loops: CDR1 SGHDN, CDR2 FVKESK. The germline V and J ends were trimmed by 3 bases and 2 bases, with 11 bases remaining between them. CDR3 in amino acids: CASSHNRGTYEQYF. The CDR3 bases are TGTGCCAGCAGCCACAATCGGGGTACCTACGAGCAGTACTTC.

The chain employs TRBV6-1 and TRBJ2-5, with D perhaps matching TRBD1 (7 bases). CDR1 is MNHNS and CDR2 is SASEGT in the germline V gene. The CDR3 runs to 15 residues. Trimming left V 4 bases short and J 5 bases short, with 17 bases between. In DNA, the CDR3 is TGTGCCAGCAGTGGCTGGGACAGCCGGGGGGAGACCCAGTACTTC. It codes for CASSGWDSRGETQYF.